This is a list of T cell receptor beta chains from one sample in a study of regulatory T cells in long-lasting Graves disease. TCRdb processed the multiplex PCR reads anew with MiXCR; each CDR3 protein has one entry. The sample yields some 410,000 distinct CDR3 sequences, over 15% seen once. These data also featured in a second study, about T cells in Graves' hyperthyroidism and ophthalmopathy.

The material sequenced was peripheral blood mononuclear cells (PBMCs), taken at new diagnosis, from a patient treated with antithyroid drugs. These TCRs come from a woman aged 25-40 years with Graves disease. CDR3s leave out the opening cysteine and the closing phenylalanine or tryptophan. Fields, in order: CDR3 protein, clone size, V gene, D gene. D genes are given only for firm matches. The size field is filled for only some rows; it gives once, few, many or a size class.

CDR3 protein: ASSNRGATGELF
clone size: few
V gene: TRBV4-3
D gene: TRBD1

CDR3 protein: SASVFRGTSSNEQF
clone size: many
V gene: TRBV20-1
D gene: TRBD2

CDR3 protein: ASRPGRRRYEQY
clone size: many
V gene: TRBV7-2
D gene: -

CDR3 protein: ASSMVAGNNNEQF
clone size: many
V gene: TRBV19
D gene: TRBD2

CDR3 protein: AWSSRGGVEAF
clone size: many
V gene: TRBV30
D gene: -

CDR3 protein: ASSLEYSNQPQH
clone size: -
V gene: TRBV5-5
D gene: -

CDR3 protein: ASSLVSGPTEAF
clone size: many
V gene: TRBV28
D gene: -

CDR3 protein: SARDRSRGNQPQH
clone size: many
V gene: TRBV20-1
D gene: -

CDR3 protein: ASRSRTETGDNYGYT
clone size: -
V gene: TRBV6-1
D gene: TRBD1

CDR3 protein: ASSVGGRVNTEAF
clone size: -
V gene: TRBV9
D gene: -

CDR3 protein: ASSVQGNYDYT
clone size: -
V gene: TRBV7-2
D gene: -

CDR3 protein: SVAIRDRVYEQY
clone size: many
V gene: TRBV29-1
D gene: TRBD1

CDR3 protein: ASSEPGQDSYEQY
clone size: few
V gene: TRBV7-9
D gene: TRBD1

CDR3 protein: ASTLGLSLGMDTEAF
clone size: many
V gene: TRBV13
D gene: -

CDR3 protein: ASSADKGEDYGYT
clone size: many
V gene: TRBV13
D gene: -

CDR3 protein: ASSRGWDEQF
clone size: many
V gene: TRBV3-1
D gene: -

CDR3 protein: AINLDGGGTEAF
clone size: many
V gene: TRBV10-3
D gene: -

CDR3 protein: ASSSLRTATNEKLS
clone size: many
V gene: TRBV28
D gene: -

CDR3 protein: SARDLVRGLVGDTQY
clone size: many
V gene: TRBV20-1
D gene: TRBD1

CDR3 protein: ASSFRGEYSNQPQH
clone size: few
V gene: TRBV27
D gene: -

CDR3 protein: ASIPGDQETQY
clone size: few
V gene: TRBV3-1
D gene: -

CDR3 protein: ASSYFGSSGNTIY
clone size: -
V gene: TRBV6-5
D gene: -

CDR3 protein: ASSQAAKRSSYEQY
clone size: many
V gene: TRBV6-2/TRBV6-3
D gene: -

CDR3 protein: ASSQGGGDFTEAF
clone size: few
V gene: TRBV4-3
D gene: -

CDR3 protein: ASSLAGLNYEQY
clone size: few
V gene: TRBV7-6
D gene: TRBD2

CDR3 protein: AWSAFVGAQPQH
clone size: many
V gene: TRBV30
D gene: -

CDR3 protein: ASSTALYNEQF
clone size: few
V gene: TRBV7-9
D gene: -

CDR3 protein: ASSLAQPGQGYEQY
clone size: many
V gene: TRBV7-8
D gene: TRBD1